This TCR beta chain was obtained from a study of blood T cell repertoires in COVID-19. Study-wide background: The United States, Italy and Spain provided the acute and convalescent COVID-19 samples. Nucleic acid was either cDNA or gDNA, and it came from T cells, B-cell-depleted T cells, or PBMCs.

Per the original methods: From reference gene primer amplification, estimates of nucleated cell counts were derived. The method was immunoSEQ multiplex PCR; TCRdb's version includes in-frame clones alone and lacks a portion of them. For V, J and clone size, that table is used; D and trimming come from the DNA. The sample lists about 14,000 clones, roughly 87% seen once, with 17% in the top ten. Trimming took 1 base from V and 5 from J, leaving 12 bases between them. This CDR3 is 15 amino acids long. Germline CDR1 is LNHNV and CDR2 is YYDKDF (reference sequence). The TCR sequence derives from a human donor with active COVID-19. The donor label of this sample is uncertain. Sequencing used peripheral blood. The V call is TRBV15, the J call TRBJ2-1; TRBD2 is a possible D gene (5 bases). CDR3: CATSRVRRGDNEQFF. DNA for the CDR3: TGTGCCACCAGCAGAGTCCGTCGGGGAGACAATGAGCAGTTCTTC.